Listed below are T cell receptor beta chains from one sample, sequenced in a study of resident and recirculating memory T cells in vitiligo. The table came from immunoSEQ multiplex PCR; TCRdb's copy has only in-frame clones and leaves some out. The sample has tens of thousands of clones, roughly 94% seen once; the top ten hold roughly 5%. The sequenced material came from blood. These receptors were taken from a male donor with vitiligo. Each CDR3 is given with its conserved first and last residue. Each record gives: CDR3 DNA, CDR3 protein, clone size, D gene, J gene, V gene, CDR3 length. A D gene is named only where the DNA matches it firmly. The size entry is marked missing in some rows and otherwise reads once, few, many or a size class.

CDR3 DNA: TGTGCCAGCAGCACCAGGGGTCTTGGCGAAGAGACCCAGTACTTC
CDR3 protein: CASSTRGLGEETQYF
clone size: NA
D gene: NA
J gene: TRBJ2-5
V gene: TRBV9
CDR3 length: 15

CDR3 DNA: TGTGCCAGCAGTGAAGGGGCAGGCTATGGCTACACCTTC
CDR3 protein: CASSEGAGYGYTF
clone size: NA
D gene: NA
J gene: TRBJ1-2
V gene: TRBV25-1
CDR3 length: 13

CDR3 DNA: TGTGCCAGCAGCTTACGCGGGGAATGGGACACTGAAGCTTTCTTT
CDR3 protein: CASSLRGEWDTEAFF
clone size: NA
D gene: NA
J gene: TRBJ1-1
V gene: TRBV7-9
CDR3 length: 15

CDR3 DNA: TGTGCCAGCAGTTTCTCCGGGAATCTTCTAGGGGAGCTGTTTTTT
CDR3 protein: CASSFSGNLLGELFF
clone size: NA
D gene: NA
J gene: TRBJ2-2
V gene: TRBV6-5
CDR3 length: 15

CDR3 DNA: TGTGCCAGCAGCGTAGCTCCGGGGCTAGCGGGAGAGTATAACTACAATGAGCAGTTCTTC
CDR3 protein: CASSVAPGLAGEYNYNEQFF
clone size: once
D gene: TRBD2
J gene: TRBJ2-1
V gene: TRBV9
CDR3 length: 20

CDR3 DNA: TGTGCCAGCAGCTTAAGTACGGTGAACACCGGGGAGCTGTTTTTT
CDR3 protein: CASSLSTVNTGELFF
clone size: NA
D gene: NA
J gene: TRBJ2-2
V gene: TRBV7-3
CDR3 length: 15

CDR3 DNA: TGCAGCGTTGAATTCCGAAACATTCAGTACTTC
CDR3 protein: CSVEFRNIQYF
clone size: once
D gene: NA
J gene: TRBJ2-4
V gene: TRBV29-1
CDR3 length: 11

CDR3 DNA: TGCGCCAGCAGCCTCGCCGGGCAGGGCTCTAATGAAAAACTGTTTTTT
CDR3 protein: CASSLAGQGSNEKLFF
clone size: NA
D gene: NA
J gene: TRBJ1-4
V gene: TRBV5-1
CDR3 length: 16

CDR3 DNA: TGTGCCAGCAGCCTAGAGCGCGGGGCGTATGGCTACACCTTC
CDR3 protein: CASSLERGAYGYTF
clone size: NA
D gene: NA
J gene: TRBJ1-2
V gene: TRBV6-6
CDR3 length: 14

CDR3 DNA: TGTGCCAGCAGCTTCGAGCGGGGCTCCTACAATGAGCAGTTCTTC
CDR3 protein: CASSFERGSYNEQFF
clone size: NA
D gene: TRBD2
J gene: TRBJ2-1
V gene: TRBV7-2
CDR3 length: 15

CDR3 DNA: TGTGCCAGCACTGAATTCCAGGGGAAAGCTTTCTTT
CDR3 protein: CASTEFQGKAFF
clone size: NA
D gene: NA
J gene: TRBJ1-1
V gene: TRBV6-5
CDR3 length: 12

CDR3 DNA: TGTGCCAGCAGCGTAGGCTCTAGCGGGTTCACAGATACGCAGTATTTT
CDR3 protein: CASSVGSSGFTDTQYF
clone size: NA
D gene: TRBD2
J gene: TRBJ2-3
V gene: TRBV9
CDR3 length: 16

CDR3 DNA: TGTGCCAGCAGCGTAGTGGTAGCGGGATACAATGAGCAGTTCTTC
CDR3 protein: CASSVVVAGYNEQFF
clone size: NA
D gene: TRBD2
J gene: TRBJ2-1
V gene: TRBV9
CDR3 length: 15

CDR3 DNA: TGTGCTAGCAGCTTGGAGACAGGGGATGGCTACACCTTC
CDR3 protein: CASSLETGDGYTF
clone size: once
D gene: TRBD1
J gene: TRBJ1-2
V gene: TRBV5-4
CDR3 length: 13

CDR3 DNA: TGCGCCAGCAGCCTTTTTACTAGCGGGGCCACCTACGAGCAGTACTTC
CDR3 protein: CASSLFTSGATYEQYF
clone size: NA
D gene: TRBD2
J gene: TRBJ2-7
V gene: TRBV4-1
CDR3 length: 16

CDR3 DNA: TGTGCCAGCAGCTCCCCGGGACAGTCTAATGAGCAGTTCTTC
CDR3 protein: CASSSPGQSNEQFF
clone size: NA
D gene: TRBD1
J gene: TRBJ2-1
V gene: TRBV5-4
CDR3 length: 14

CDR3 DNA: TGTGCCATCAGTGACCGAGGGGGCGCAGACCACGAGCAGTACTTC
CDR3 protein: CAISDRGGADHEQYF
clone size: NA
D gene: TRBD1
J gene: TRBJ2-7
V gene: TRBV10-3
CDR3 length: 15

CDR3 DNA: TGTGCCTGGAGTGGTACTAGCGTCGTAAGCTCCTACAATGAGCAGTTCTTC
CDR3 protein: CAWSGTSVVSSYNEQFF
clone size: NA
D gene: TRBD2
J gene: TRBJ2-1
V gene: TRBV30
CDR3 length: 17

CDR3 DNA: TGTGCCAGCAGCCCTAGACTAGCGGGAGGGGAGACCCAGTACTTC
CDR3 protein: CASSPRLAGGETQYF
clone size: NA
D gene: TRBD2
J gene: TRBJ2-5
V gene: TRBV11-3
CDR3 length: 15

CDR3 DNA: TGTGCCAGTAGTACCTCCGCGGGGACAGGGGGCGCCGGTGGCGAGCAGTACTTC
CDR3 protein: CASSTSAGTGGAGGEQYF
clone size: NA
D gene: TRBD1
J gene: TRBJ2-7
V gene: TRBV19
CDR3 length: 18

CDR3 DNA: TGTGCCAGCAGTTCTTCAGTGGTCGGCAATCAGCCCCAGCATTTT
CDR3 protein: CASSSSVVGNQPQHF
clone size: NA
D gene: NA
J gene: TRBJ1-5
V gene: TRBV28
CDR3 length: 15

CDR3 DNA: TGTGCCAGCAGCTTAACAGACAGGGGTGGACACACTGAAGCTTTCTTT
CDR3 protein: CASSLTDRGGHTEAFF
clone size: NA
D gene: TRBD1
J gene: TRBJ1-1
V gene: TRBV11-3
CDR3 length: 16

CDR3 DNA: TGTGCCAGCAGCTTGGACAGGGAGCCCTCCTACGAGCAGTACTTC
CDR3 protein: CASSLDREPSYEQYF
clone size: NA
D gene: TRBD1
J gene: TRBJ2-7
V gene: TRBV11-2
CDR3 length: 15

CDR3 DNA: TGCGCCAGCAGCCCCATCCAGGACAGGATGGATACGCAGTATTTT
CDR3 protein: CASSPIQDRMDTQYF
clone size: NA
D gene: TRBD1
J gene: TRBJ2-3
V gene: TRBV5-1
CDR3 length: 15

CDR3 DNA: TGTGCCAGCAGCTTACAGGCTAACTATGGCTACACCTTC
CDR3 protein: CASSLQANYGYTF
clone size: few
D gene: NA
J gene: TRBJ1-2
V gene: TRBV7-3
CDR3 length: 13

CDR3 DNA: TGTGCCAGCAGTTTACCTACGACAGGGGCCGTGGACATTCAGTACTTC
CDR3 protein: CASSLPTTGAVDIQYF
clone size: NA
D gene: TRBD1
J gene: TRBJ2-4
V gene: TRBV28
CDR3 length: 16

CDR3 DNA: TGTGCTAGTGGTTGGGCAGGGGACAACATTCAGTACTTC
CDR3 protein: CASGWAGDNIQYF
clone size: NA
D gene: NA
J gene: TRBJ2-4
V gene: TRBV12-5
CDR3 length: 13

CDR3 DNA: TGTGCCAGCAGCTTGGGGGGGATGAACACTGAAGCTTTCTTT
CDR3 protein: CASSLGGMNTEAFF
clone size: NA
D gene: NA
J gene: TRBJ1-1
V gene: TRBV7-9
CDR3 length: 14

CDR3 DNA: TGTGCCAGCAGCTTAGAAGCTAGCGGGAGGTCGGCGTACGAGCAGTACTTC
CDR3 protein: CASSLEASGRSAYEQYF
clone size: NA
D gene: TRBD2
J gene: TRBJ2-7
V gene: TRBV7-6
CDR3 length: 17

CDR3 DNA: TGTGCCACGGGAATTACCTACAATGAGCAGTTCTTC
CDR3 protein: CATGITYNEQFF
clone size: NA
D gene: NA
J gene: TRBJ2-1
V gene: TRBV6-1
CDR3 length: 12

CDR3 DNA: TGTGCCAGCTCACCACCGGGGGGGAGAGGCTACGAGCAGTACTTC
CDR3 protein: CASSPPGGRGYEQYF
clone size: NA
D gene: TRBD2
J gene: TRBJ2-7
V gene: TRBV18
CDR3 length: 15

CDR3 DNA: TGTGCCAGCAGCCCATGGGGACAGGGGGGTCAAGAGACCCAGTACTTC
CDR3 protein: CASSPWGQGGQETQYF
clone size: NA
D gene: TRBD1
J gene: TRBJ2-5
V gene: TRBV11-3
CDR3 length: 16

CDR3 DNA: TGCGCCAGCAGCTCGACATCAGGGGTTTCCTCTGGAAACACCATATATTTT
CDR3 protein: CASSSTSGVSSGNTIYF
clone size: NA
D gene: NA
J gene: TRBJ1-3
V gene: TRBV5-1
CDR3 length: 17

CDR3 DNA: TGTGCCAGCAGTTTAAGTAGCGGGAGACCATCCTACGAGCAGTACTTC
CDR3 protein: CASSLSSGRPSYEQYF
clone size: NA
D gene: TRBD2
J gene: TRBJ2-7
V gene: TRBV28
CDR3 length: 16

CDR3 DNA: TGCGCCAGCAGCGTGGGAAGGGGAGGGCCTTCGGAGCAGTACTTC
CDR3 protein: CASSVGRGGPSEQYF
clone size: NA
D gene: TRBD2
J gene: TRBJ2-7
V gene: TRBV5-1
CDR3 length: 15

CDR3 DNA: TGTGCCAGCAGTCCAGGGACGGGGGTCGGGGCCCAGCATTTT
CDR3 protein: CASSPGTGVGAQHF
clone size: NA
D gene: NA
J gene: TRBJ1-5
V gene: TRBV27
CDR3 length: 14

CDR3 DNA: TGTGCCAGCAGCCCATCCCTGCACATGGCTGAAGCTTTCTTT
CDR3 protein: CASSPSLHMAEAFF
clone size: NA
D gene: NA
J gene: TRBJ1-1
V gene: TRBV7-9
CDR3 length: 14